The present T cell receptor (beta chain) was sequenced within a study of identical twins. Study observations and caveats: Memory repertoires lacked the insertion deficit that abundant cord blood beta clonotypes showed.

This clonotype was seen repeatedly, ten times or more. Its matching antigen is unknown. MiXCR, run by TCRdb on the 5' RACE reads, gives a single entry per CDR3 protein. Among 350,000 to 450,000 distinct CDR3 sequences, approximately 17% were seen once, and the ten largest hold more than 10%. This sequence was found in a man between 50 and 59 years old in good health. The sequenced sample consisted of naive T cells sorted from blood.

The CDR3 here is CASSLGQGEQPQHF. The DNA of the CDR3 is TGCGCCAGCAGCCTGGGACAGGGAGAACAGCCCCAGCATTTT. The chain joins TRBV23-1 to TRBJ1-5; 9 nucleotides align to TRBD1. TRBV23-1 is annotated as an ORF whose role is uncertain. Germline trimming cut 6 bases from V and 7 bases from J; bases unmatched to any gene: 7. This CDR3 is built from 14 residues.